The 18 T cell receptor beta chains below were found in one sample sequenced in a study of human T cells and chemical hapten exposure. Via MiXCR, TCRdb re-called the RACE reads, giving one row per CDR3 protein. This sample has some 93,000 distinct CDR3 sequences, with about 8.6% found just once. Regarding time point: healthy volunteer bleed at 2 weeks. The authors' total RNA extraction used unfractionated whole blood. Sequenced input: whole blood. The source is a female donor in good health. Some clones in this sample may be carry-over from other donors' samples.

V is TRBV10-3 and J is TRBJ2-7; D may be TRBD2 (6 bases). V lost 9 bases to trimming and J lost 5 bases, with 17 bases between them. Germline V lookup: CDR1 ENHRY, CDR2 SYGVKD. The CDR3 sequence is 13 residues long. CDR3 region: CAIGTGESHEQYF. The CDR3 nucleotides are TGTGCCATAGGGACGGGAGAGTCCCACGAGCAGTACTTC.

J is TRBJ1-5 and V is TRBV7-9, with 9 bases lining up with TRBD1. Looked up from germline, CDR1 is SEHNR and CDR2 is FQNEAQ (reference sequence). The CDR3 runs to 14 residues. With V trimmed by 5 bases and J by 4 bases, 3 bases remained unmatched. Here the CDR3 DNA reads TGTGCCAGCAGCACCGGACAGGGGAATCAGCCCCAGCATTTT. Translated: CASSTGQGNQPQHF.

Many counts were recorded for this clonotype. The chain employs TRBV5-1 and TRBJ2-1; TRBD2 agrees at 14 bases. CDR1 and CDR2 (germline): SGHRS, YFSETQ. This CDR3 spans 15 amino acids. J was trimmed by 7 bases and V by 4 bases; bases with no gene match: 4. The CDR3: CASSHGTSGRNEQFF. CDR3 DNA: TGCGCCAGCAGCCACGGGACTAGCGGGAGAAATGAGCAGTTCTTC.

This rearrangement joins TRBV12-3 or TRBV12-4 to TRBJ2-1, with D uncertain. V gave up 5 bases and J gave up 8 bases, with 10 bases separating them. This CDR3 comprises 12 residues. The CDR3 DNA sequence: TGTGCCAGCAGTCGACTCCGGGATGAGCAGTTCTTC. Its translation: CASSRLRDEQFF.

This clonotype showed up many times. The rearrangement joins TRBV29-1 to TRBJ2-1, with 7 bases identical to TRBD2. Germline V CDR1 and CDR2: SQVTM, ANQGSEA. This CDR3 has 14 residues. Losses at the gene ends were 5 bases for V and 4 bases for J; bases not matched to a gene: 8. The CDR3 region has the DNA TGCAGCGTTAAGGGACTATTCCATTACAATGAGCAGTTCTTC. Translation gives CSVKGLFHYNEQFF.

This rearrangement joins TRBV6-2 or TRBV6-3 to TRBJ2-1; a possible D gene is TRBD2 (6 bases). This CDR3 is 16 amino acids long. Trimming removed 6 bases from V and 0 bases from J, with 15 bases in between. Germline CDR1 MNHEY, CDR2 SVGEGT. As DNA, the CDR3 is TGTGCCAGCAGCCCTTTAGCGGTATTCTCCTACAATGAGCAGTTCTTC. Translated: CASSPLAVFSYNEQFF.

This clonotype was seen repeatedly, ten times or more. The chain links TRBV2 to TRBJ1-1; D possibly corresponds to TRBD1 (5 bases). The CDR3 is 13 amino acids. The germline V and J ends were trimmed by 11 bases and 5 bases, with 18 bases remaining between them. Germline CDR1 SNHLY, CDR2 FYNNEI. The CDR3 region has the DNA TGTGCCGGGACCGCCGGGGGGGGGACTGAAGCTTTCTTT. The encoded protein is CAGTAGGGTEAFF.

With respect to this clonotype: Relative to the germline gene, one junction end is altered; a read error may explain this. The V and J genes are TRBV5-1 and TRBJ2-4, with a possible D match to TRBD2 (7 bases). Germline loops: CDR1 SGHRS, CDR2 YFSETQ. The CDR3 is 14 residues long. The CDR3: CANSLGGGPDIQYF. Here the CDR3 DNA reads TGCGCCAACAGCTTAGGGGGAGGGCCGGACATTCAGTACTTC.

This clonotype has just a few counts. This rearrangement joins TRBV5-1 to TRBJ2-7; D is uncertain. The CDR3 contains 13 residues. Germline lookup yields CDR1 SGHRS and CDR2 YFSETQ. The V and J ends lost 0 bases and 5 bases respectively, with 9 bases between them. Here the CDR3 reads CASSLAVSDEQYF. CDR3 DNA sequence: TGCGCCAGCAGCTTGGCCGTATCTGACGAGCAGTACTTC.

This clonotype was observed a few times. J is TRBJ2-1 and V is TRBV19; TRBD2 agrees at 7 bases. Losses at the gene ends were 7 bases for V and 4 bases for J; bases not matched to a gene: 13. The CDR3 runs to 16 residues. Per germline, CDR1 LNHDA and CDR2 SQIVND (reference sequence). CDR3 amino acids: CASMPGGMTTYNEQFF. In nucleotides, the CDR3 is TGTGCCAGTATGCCCGGGGGGATGACTACTTACAATGAGCAGTTCTTC.

V and J are TRBV20-1 and TRBJ2-3; 10 bases match TRBD2. CDR3 length equals 17 residues. The V and J ends lost 2 bases and 5 bases, in that order; junction bases with no gene match: 13. The germline V gene has CDR1 DFQATT and CDR2 SNEGSKA (reference sequence). CDR3 in DNA: TGCAGTGCTAGATCAGCTGGCGGAGCGGGAGGGGTAGATACGCAGTATTTT. Amino acid sequence: CSARSAGGAGGVDTQYF.

In its sample, this clonotype was seen many times. The rearrangement joins TRBV20-1 to TRBJ2-7; no definite D call. Trimming stripped 0 bases from V and 2 bases from J, with 14 bases between. The CDR3 totals 15 residues. CDR1 and CDR2 from the germline V gene are DFQATT and SNEGSKA (reference sequence). The CDR3 sequence: CSARDTSAIAYEQYF. The CDR3 bases are TGCAGTGCTAGAGATACGTCGGCGATCGCCTACGAGCAGTACTTC.

V gene TRBV20-1 combines with J gene TRBJ2-3; 7 nucleotides align to TRBD2. Germline assignment: CDR1 DFQATT and CDR2 SNEGSKA (reference sequence). Losses at the gene ends were 3 bases for V and 3 bases for J; bases not matched to a gene: 3. The CDR3 has 13 amino acids. CDR3 protein: CSASSGPTDTQYF. The CDR3 region has the DNA TGCAGTGCTAGTAGCGGGCCAACAGATACGCAGTATTTT.

This chain joins TRBV15 and TRBJ1-3, with D unresolved. Germline loops: CDR1 LNHNV, CDR2 YYDKDF (reference sequence). Trimming shortened V by 0 bases and J by 4 bases, and 4 bases separated the two germline ends. This CDR3 spans 13 amino acids. Here the CDR3 DNA reads TGTGCCACCAGCAGAGACCCCGGAAACACCATATATTTT. It codes for CATSRDPGNTIYF.

V gene TRBV2 combines with J gene TRBJ2-7, with 13 bases matching TRBD2. The CDR3 runs 13 residues. The germline gives CDR1 SNHLY, CDR2 FYNNEI. The V segment lost 4 bases and the J segment 7 bases; nucleotides outside the gene matches: 1. In nucleotides, the CDR3 is TGTGCCAGCAGTGGGACTAGCGGGGGTGAGCAGTACTTC. Protein product: CASSGTSGGEQYF.

This clonotype was observed a handful of times. The V gene is TRBV6-5, the J gene TRBJ1-1; D unclear. The CDR3 consists of 13 residues. Germline lookup yields CDR1 MNHEY and CDR2 SVGAGI. Trimming cost V 7 bases and J 0 bases, with 9 bases left between them. CDR3 sequence reads: CASTREVNTEAFF. CDR3 bases: TGTGCCAGCACAAGGGAGGTGAACACTGAAGCTTTCTTT.

The chain carries TRBV4-3 and TRBJ2-3; 14 bases fit TRBD2. The germline CDR1 and CDR2 sequences are LGHNA and YSLEER. The V and J ends lost 1 base and 7 bases, in that order; junction bases with no gene match: 10. There are 18 residues in the CDR3. CDR3: CASSQGHGTSGSWNTQYF. The CDR3 DNA is TGCGCCAGCAGCCAAGGTCACGGGACTAGCGGGAGTTGGAATACGCAGTATTTT.

V and J are TRBV6-1 and TRBJ2-2; tentative D call: TRBD2 (6 bases). This CDR3 is 16 amino acids long. V was cut by 1 base and J by 3 bases, with 12 bases left in between. CDR1 and CDR2 (germline): MNHNS, SASEGT. The CDR3 coding sequence is TGTGCCAGCAGTGAAGGGGACTTGGGCTACACCGGGGAGCTGTTTTTT. Translating it yields CASSEGDLGYTGELFF.